The following is a T cell receptor (beta chain) sequence with its context. Its specificity is not known. The sample comes from a study of cytomegalovirus exposure and HLA in healthy donors. General study results and limits: CMV antigen specificity of three CMV-associated chains was confirmed in vitro. TCR beta chains associated with HLA were, in a later analysis, more clonally expanded than equally common others.

Researchers ran the PCR with 60 Vbeta and 13 Jbeta primers. Libraries were prepared by immunoSEQ multiplex PCR; TCRdb keeps only in-frame clonotypes and omits some of them. The sample shows 300,000 or so clones, 84% of them seen only once. The sample was PBMCs. The clonotype comes from a woman aged 35 to 49 in good health and CMV-seropositive.

The CDR3 loop is CASSQGQMNTEAFF. The CDR3 nucleotides read TGTGCCAGCAGCCAAGGACAGATGAACACTGAAGCTTTCTTT. The chain uses TRBV4-2 and TRBJ1-1; a possible D gene is TRBD1 (5 bases). The V end was cut by 1 base, the J end by 0 bases, with 6 bases between. The CDR3 consists of 14 residues. Per the germline V gene, CDR1 is LGHNA and CDR2 is YNFKEQ.